Below are 7 T cell receptor beta chains sequenced from a single sample in a study of T cells in Graves' hyperthyroidism and ophthalmopathy. The investigators amplified TCR beta CDR3 regions from RNA transcripts. RT-PCR in the first round (using the HTBI primer set) targeted the TCR CDR3. TCRdb re-called the multiplex PCR reads with MiXCR, one entry per CDR3 protein. The sample shows over 450,000 distinct CDR3 sequences, 17% of them seen only once. The specimen sequenced was blood. These receptors all stem from a woman younger than 30 with Graves' ophthalmopathy.

The chain couples TRBV6-1 to TRBJ2-1; D gene uncertain. Between the trimmed V and J ends, which lost 1 base and 6 bases, there was a span of 4 bases. Germline CDR1 MNHNS, CDR2 SASEGT. CDR3 length: 12 residues. The CDR3 nucleotides are TGTGCCAGCAGTGAAGTACTCAATGAGCAGTTCTTC. Its translation is CASSEVLNEQFF.

This chain connects TRBV6-1 to TRBJ2-2; D gene unclear. V lost 8 bases and J lost 3, with 4 bases in between. Per the germline V gene, CDR1 is MNHNS and CDR2 is SASEGT. The CDR3 is made up of 11 amino acids. CDR3 bases: TGTGCCAGCCCAGACACCGGGGAGCTGTTTTTT. It codes for CASPDTGELFF.

This clonotype was detected many times. This chain links TRBV7-2 with TRBJ2-3; no clear D. Per the germline V gene, CDR1 is SGHTA and CDR2 is FQGNSA. CDR3 length equals 14 residues. V was shortened by 2 bases and J by 2 bases, with 8 bases between the two germline ends. CDR3 in amino acids: CASSLYPVTDTQYF. The DNA for the CDR3 is TGTGCCAGCAGCTTATATCCGGTCACAGATACGCAGTATTTT.

This clonotype came up a few times. The chain recombines TRBV4-1 with TRBJ1-6; the D gene is possibly TRBD1 (6 bases). Germline lookup yields CDR1 MGHRA and CDR2 YSYEKL. The ends were cut back, 0 bases at V and 0 bases at J, with 12 bases in the middle. This CDR3 contains 18 residues. CDR3 amino acids: CASSQDRQGSSYNSPLHF. As DNA, the CDR3 is TGCGCCAGCAGCCAAGATCGGCAGGGGAGCTCCTATAATTCACCCCTCCACTTT.

The chain employs TRBV5-1 and TRBJ2-3, with a possible D match to TRBD1 (6 bases). Germline CDR1 SGHRS, CDR2 YFSETQ. This CDR3 contains 16 residues. V was trimmed by 1 base and J by 3 bases, leaving 15 bases between them. The CDR3 loop is CASSLYSRGSTDTQYF. In nucleotides, the CDR3 is TGCGCCAGCAGCTTGTATTCGAGGGGGTCAACAGATACGCAGTATTTT. Combining the CDR3 with reference TRBV5-1 and TRBJ2-3 gives the whole variable domain KAGVTQTPRYLIKTRGQQVTLSCSPISGHRSVSWYQQTPGQGLQFLFEYFSETQRNKGNFPGRFSGRQFSNSRSEMNVSTLELGDSALYLCASSLYSRGSTDTQYFGPGTRLTVL.

This chain uses TRBV20-1 with TRBJ1-2; tentative D call: TRBD1 (5 bases). The length of the CDR3 is 14 residues. The V gene's germline CDR1 is DFQATT and CDR2 SNEGSKA (reference sequence). The V gene lost 6 bases and the J gene lost 3 bases, with 17 bases spanning the gap. The CDR3 bases are TGCAGTGCGCCCCGGGACGGTCTTTACTATGGCTACACCTTC. This translates into CSAPRDGLYYGYTF.

This clonotype was picked up many times. CDR3: CASSYTATNEKLFF. CDR3 bases: TGTGCCAGCAGTTACACAGCAACTAATGAAAAACTGTTTTTT. The chain is built from TRBV2 and TRBJ1-4; D not resolved. Between the trimmed V and J ends, which lost 5 bases and 0 bases, there was a span of 7 bases. CDR1 and CDR2 from the germline V gene are SNHLY and FYNNEI. This CDR3 has 14 residues.